This T cell receptor (beta chain) was found in a study of shared clonotypes between healthy human individuals. Whole-study results and caveats: Non-shared clonotypes showed lower generation probabilities than clonotypes common to all four donors. Memory subsets had estimated richness that was generally smaller than that of naive subsets. When naive CD4 clonotypes were compared across a few donors, about 4.8% were shared.

CD45RO-negative cells were positively selected for CCR7, leaving out terminally differentiated effector memory CD45RA+ cells. The CDR3 is made up of 14 amino acids. V lost 8 bases and J 3 bases, leaving 13 bases between the germline ends. From germline, CDR1 is MDHEN and CDR2 SYDVKM. The assay was immunoSEQ multiplex PCR, and TCRdb's table has in-frame clones only and misses some. Here the sample spans about 2 million clones, about 95% being singletons. Concerning this clone: Its antigen is not known.

The rearrangement uses TRBV28 and TRBJ2-2; D uncertain. This clonotype originated in a man aged 18-30 years in good health. The sequenced sample consisted of naive CD8+ T cells sorted from blood. This chain's CDR3 is CASSTGRDTGELFF. For the CDR3, the DNA is TGTGCCAGCTCGACCGGAAGGGACACCGGGGAGCTGTTTTTT.